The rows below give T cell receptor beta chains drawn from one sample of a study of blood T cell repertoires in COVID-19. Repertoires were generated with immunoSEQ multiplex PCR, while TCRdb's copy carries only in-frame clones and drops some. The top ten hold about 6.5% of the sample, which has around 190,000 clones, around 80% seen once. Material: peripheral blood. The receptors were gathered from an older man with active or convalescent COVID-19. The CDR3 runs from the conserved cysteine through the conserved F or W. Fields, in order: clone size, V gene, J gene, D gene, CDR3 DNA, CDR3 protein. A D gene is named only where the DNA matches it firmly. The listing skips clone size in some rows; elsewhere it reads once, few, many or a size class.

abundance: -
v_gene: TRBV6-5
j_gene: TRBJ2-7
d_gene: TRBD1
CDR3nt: TGTGCCAGCAGGAGCGCCGGGACAGACTCCTACGAGCAGTACTTC
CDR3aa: CASRSAGTDSYEQYF

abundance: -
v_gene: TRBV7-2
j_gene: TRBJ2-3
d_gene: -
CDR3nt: TGTGCCAGCAGCTTCCAGTCCGGGACCGGCGGGGCCGATACGCAGTATTTT
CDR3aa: CASSFQSGTGGADTQYF

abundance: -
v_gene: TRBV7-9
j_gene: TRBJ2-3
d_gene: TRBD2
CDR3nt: TGTGCCAGCAGCATCCACGTACTAGCGGGGAGCACAGATACGCAGTATTTT
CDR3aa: CASSIHVLAGSTDTQYF

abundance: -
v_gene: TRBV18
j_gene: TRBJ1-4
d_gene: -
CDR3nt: TGTGCCAGCTCACCGGCTGCAGCAACTAATGAAAAACTGTTTTTT
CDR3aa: CASSPAAATNEKLFF

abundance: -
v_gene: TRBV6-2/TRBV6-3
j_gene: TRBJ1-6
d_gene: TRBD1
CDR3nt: TGTGCCAGCAGTTCGGACAGGGATCCCTATAATTCACCCCTCCACTTT
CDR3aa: CASSSDRDPYNSPLHF

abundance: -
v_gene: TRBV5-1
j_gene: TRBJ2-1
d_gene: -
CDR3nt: TGCGCCAGCAGCCCGGATCAGGGTACCAATGAGCAGTTCTTC
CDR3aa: CASSPDQGTNEQFF

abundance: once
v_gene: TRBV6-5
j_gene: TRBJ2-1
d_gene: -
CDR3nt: TGTGCCAGTTACGGGGACTACAATGAGCAGTTCTTC
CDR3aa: CASYGDYNEQFF

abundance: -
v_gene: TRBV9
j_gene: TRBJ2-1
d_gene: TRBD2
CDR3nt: TGTGCCAGCAGCGTAGCACTAGCGGGCAATGAGCAGTTCTTC
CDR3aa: CASSVALAGNEQFF

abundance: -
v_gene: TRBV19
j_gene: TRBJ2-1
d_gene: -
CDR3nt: TGTGCCAGTAGTATCTTTCCCGACAATGAGCAGTTCTTC
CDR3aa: CASSIFPDNEQFF

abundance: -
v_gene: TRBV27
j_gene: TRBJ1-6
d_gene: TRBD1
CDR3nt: TGTGCCAGCGGGATGACAGGGGAAGGGTATAATTCACCCCTCCACTTT
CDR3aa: CASGMTGEGYNSPLHF

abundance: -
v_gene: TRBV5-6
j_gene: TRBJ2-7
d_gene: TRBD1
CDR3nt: TGTGCCAGCAGCTTGGGACAGGGTTTCTACGAGCAGTACTTC
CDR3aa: CASSLGQGFYEQYF

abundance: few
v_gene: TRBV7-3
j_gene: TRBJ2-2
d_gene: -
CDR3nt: TGTGCCAGCAGCCAGGGGGGCCCCGGGGAGCTGTTTTTT
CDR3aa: CASSQGGPGELFF

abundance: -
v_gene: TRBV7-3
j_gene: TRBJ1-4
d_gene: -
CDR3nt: TGTGCCAGCAGCTTAGTAGGGGGAGTTCTATTAACTAATGAAAAACTGTTTTTT
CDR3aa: CASSLVGGVLLTNEKLFF

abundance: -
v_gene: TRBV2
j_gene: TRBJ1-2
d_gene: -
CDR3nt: TGTGCCAGCAGAGCTGACAGGTACTCTAATGGCTACACCTTC
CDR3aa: CASRADRYSNGYTF

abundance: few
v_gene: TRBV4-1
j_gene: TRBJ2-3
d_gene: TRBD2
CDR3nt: TGCGCCAGCAGCCATCACCGGACTAGCGGGGACACAGATACGCAGTATTTT
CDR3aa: CASSHHRTSGDTDTQYF

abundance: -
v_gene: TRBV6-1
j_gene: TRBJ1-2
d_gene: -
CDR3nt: TGTGCCAGCAGTGATGCAGGGTATGGCTACACCTTC
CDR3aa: CASSDAGYGYTF

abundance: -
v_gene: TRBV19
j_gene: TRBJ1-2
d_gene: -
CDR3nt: TGTGCCAGTAGTATAAGAACGGACTATGGCTACACCTTC
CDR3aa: CASSIRTDYGYTF

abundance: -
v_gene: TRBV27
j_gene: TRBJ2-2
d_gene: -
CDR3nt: TGTGCCAGCAGTGCACAGGATTCGAACACCGGGGAGCTGTTTTTT
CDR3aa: CASSAQDSNTGELFF

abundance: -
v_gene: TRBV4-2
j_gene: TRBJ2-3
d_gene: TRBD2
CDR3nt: TGTGCCAGCAGCCACGCACGGGGGGGGGCCCCAGATACGCAGTATTTT
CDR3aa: CASSHARGGAPDTQYF

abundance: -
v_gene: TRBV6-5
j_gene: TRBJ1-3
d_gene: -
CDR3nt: TGTGCCAGCAGTCCTGGTTCTACCCCTGGAAACACCATATATTTT
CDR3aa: CASSPGSTPGNTIYF

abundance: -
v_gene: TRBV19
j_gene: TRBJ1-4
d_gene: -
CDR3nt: TGTGCCAGTAGCTCCCCGAGGGGGAATAATGAAAAACTGTTTTTT
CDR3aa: CASSSPRGNNEKLFF

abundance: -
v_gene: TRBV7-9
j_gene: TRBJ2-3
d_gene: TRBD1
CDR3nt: TGTGCCAGCAGCTTGGGACAGGCCCAAGATACGCAGTATTTT
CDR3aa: CASSLGQAQDTQYF

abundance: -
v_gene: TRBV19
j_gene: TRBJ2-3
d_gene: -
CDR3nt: TGTGCCAGTAGTATTCGGGGTCCCCAGGATACGCAGTATTTT
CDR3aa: CASSIRGPQDTQYF

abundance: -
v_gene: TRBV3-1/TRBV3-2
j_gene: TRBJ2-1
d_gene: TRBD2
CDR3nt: TGTGCCAGCAGCCAAGATTCTAGCGGGGGTTACAATGAGCAGTTCTTC
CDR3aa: CASSQDSSGGYNEQFF

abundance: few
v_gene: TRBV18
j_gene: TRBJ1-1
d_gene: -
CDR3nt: TGTGCCAGCTCACCATGGGGACGGCAAGAGACAGGTGAAGCTTTCTTT
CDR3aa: CASSPWGRQETGEAFF

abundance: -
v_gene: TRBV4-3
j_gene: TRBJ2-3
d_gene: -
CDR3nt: TGCGCCAGCAGCCAAAGGGGCGCAAGCACAGATACGCAGTATTTT
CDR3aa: CASSQRGASTDTQYF

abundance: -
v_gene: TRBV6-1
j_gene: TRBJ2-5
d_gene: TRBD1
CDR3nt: TGTGCCAGCAGTGCCCGGGACAGGGGCCTCCAAGAGACCCAGTACTTC
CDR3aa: CASSARDRGLQETQYF

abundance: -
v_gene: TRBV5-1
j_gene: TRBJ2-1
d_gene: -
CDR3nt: TGCGCCAGCAGCGCAGAACCAGACAATGAGCAGTTCTTC
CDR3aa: CASSAEPDNEQFF

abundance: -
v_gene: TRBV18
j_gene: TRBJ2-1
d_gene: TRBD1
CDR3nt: TGTGCCAGCTCACCGACAGTCCCGGGACAGGGTAGTGAGCAGTTCTTC
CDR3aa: CASSPTVPGQGSEQFF

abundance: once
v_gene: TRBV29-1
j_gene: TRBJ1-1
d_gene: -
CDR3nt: TGCAGCGTTTATAGCGAATATGAAGCTTTCTTT
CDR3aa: CSVYSEYEAFF

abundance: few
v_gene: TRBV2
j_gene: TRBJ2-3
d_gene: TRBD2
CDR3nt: TGTGCCAGCAGTGAGGCGGGAGTGGGAACAGATACGCAGTATTTT
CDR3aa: CASSEAGVGTDTQYF

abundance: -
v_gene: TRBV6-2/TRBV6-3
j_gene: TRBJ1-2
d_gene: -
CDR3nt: TGTGCCAGCAGTTACCCGGATGGCTACACCTTC
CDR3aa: CASSYPDGYTF

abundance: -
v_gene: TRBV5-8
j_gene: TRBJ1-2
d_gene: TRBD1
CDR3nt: TGTGCCAGCAGCATGGGACAGGGGGAGGTCAGTGGCTACACCTTC
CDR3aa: CASSMGQGEVSGYTF

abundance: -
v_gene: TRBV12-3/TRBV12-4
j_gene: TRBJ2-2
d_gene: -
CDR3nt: TGTGCCAGCAGTCCACAGGGTACCGGGGAGCTGTTTTTT
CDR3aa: CASSPQGTGELFF

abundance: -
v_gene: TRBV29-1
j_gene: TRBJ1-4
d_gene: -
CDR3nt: TGCAGCGTTGAATTAGGAGTTACTAATGAAAAACTGTTTTTT
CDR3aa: CSVELGVTNEKLFF

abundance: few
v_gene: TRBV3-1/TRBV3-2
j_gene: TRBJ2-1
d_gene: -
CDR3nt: TGTGCCAGCAGCCAAGATCCAGGGCCCTACAATGAGCAGTTCTTC
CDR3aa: CASSQDPGPYNEQFF

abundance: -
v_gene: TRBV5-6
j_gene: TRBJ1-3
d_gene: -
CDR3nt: TGTGCCAGCAGCTTGCGAGGGCCTGGAAACACCATATATTTT
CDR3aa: CASSLRGPGNTIYF

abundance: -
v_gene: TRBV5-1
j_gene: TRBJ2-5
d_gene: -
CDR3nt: TGCGCCAGCAGCTTGGGGGCAGGAGGGGCTGAAGAGACCCAGTACTTC
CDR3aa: CASSLGAGGAEETQYF